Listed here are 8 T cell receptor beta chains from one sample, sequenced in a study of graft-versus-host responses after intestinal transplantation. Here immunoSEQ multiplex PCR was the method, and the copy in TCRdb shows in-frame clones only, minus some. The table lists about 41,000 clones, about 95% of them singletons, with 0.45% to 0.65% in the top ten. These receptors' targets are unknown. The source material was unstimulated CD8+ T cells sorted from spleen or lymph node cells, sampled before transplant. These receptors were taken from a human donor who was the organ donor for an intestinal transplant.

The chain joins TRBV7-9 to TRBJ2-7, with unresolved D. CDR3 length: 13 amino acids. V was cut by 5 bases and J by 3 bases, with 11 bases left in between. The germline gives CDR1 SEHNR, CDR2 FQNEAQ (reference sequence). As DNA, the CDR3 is TGTGCCAGCAGCCCCCCCTATTTCTACGAGCAGTACTTC. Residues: CASSPPYFYEQYF.

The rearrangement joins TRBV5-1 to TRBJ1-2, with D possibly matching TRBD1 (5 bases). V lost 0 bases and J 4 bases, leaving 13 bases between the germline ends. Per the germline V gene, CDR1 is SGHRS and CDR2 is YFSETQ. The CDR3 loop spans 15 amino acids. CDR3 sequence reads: CASSLDGARGYGYTF. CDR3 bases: TGCGCCAGCAGCTTGGATGGGGCAAGGGGCTATGGCTACACCTTC.

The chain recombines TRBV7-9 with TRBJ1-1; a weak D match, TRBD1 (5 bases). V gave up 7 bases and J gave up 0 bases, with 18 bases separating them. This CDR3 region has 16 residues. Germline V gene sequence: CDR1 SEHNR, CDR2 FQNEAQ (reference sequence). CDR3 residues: CASTPTVGGLNTEAFF. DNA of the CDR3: TGTGCCAGCACCCCAACGGTGGGGGGATTGAACACTGAAGCTTTCTTT.

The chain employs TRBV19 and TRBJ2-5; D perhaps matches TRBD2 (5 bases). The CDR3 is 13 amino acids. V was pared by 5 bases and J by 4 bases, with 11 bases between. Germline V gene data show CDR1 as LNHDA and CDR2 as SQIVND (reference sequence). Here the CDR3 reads CASSLLAGETQYF. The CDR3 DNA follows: TGTGCCAGTAGTCTACTTGCGGGAGAGACCCAGTACTTC.

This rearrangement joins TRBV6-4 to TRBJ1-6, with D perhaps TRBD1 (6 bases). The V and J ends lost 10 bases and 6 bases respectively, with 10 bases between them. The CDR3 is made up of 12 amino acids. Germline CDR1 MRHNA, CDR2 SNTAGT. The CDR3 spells CANTGLNSPLHF. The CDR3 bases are TGTGCCAACACAGGGCTTAATTCACCCCTCCACTTT.

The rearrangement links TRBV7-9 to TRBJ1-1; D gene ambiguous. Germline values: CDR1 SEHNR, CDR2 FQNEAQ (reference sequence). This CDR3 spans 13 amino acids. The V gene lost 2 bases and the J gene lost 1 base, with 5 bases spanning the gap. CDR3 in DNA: TGTGCCAGCAGCTTACTAGCGAACACTGAAGCTTTCTTT. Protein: CASSLLANTEAFF.

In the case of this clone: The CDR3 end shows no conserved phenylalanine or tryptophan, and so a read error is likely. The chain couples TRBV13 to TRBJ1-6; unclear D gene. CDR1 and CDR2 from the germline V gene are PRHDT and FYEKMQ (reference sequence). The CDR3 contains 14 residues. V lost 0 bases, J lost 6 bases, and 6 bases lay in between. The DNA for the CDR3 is TGTGCCAGCAGCTTAGGAATCGCTAATTCACCCCTCCACCTT. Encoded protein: CASSLGIANSPLHL.

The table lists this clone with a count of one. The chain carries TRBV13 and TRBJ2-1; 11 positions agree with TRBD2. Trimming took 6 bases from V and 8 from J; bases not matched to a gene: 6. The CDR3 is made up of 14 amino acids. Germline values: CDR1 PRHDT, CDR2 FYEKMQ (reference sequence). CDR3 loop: CASSHSGGADEQFF. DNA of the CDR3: TGTGCCAGCAGTCATAGCGGGGGGGCCGATGAGCAGTTCTTC.